This T cell receptor (beta chain) stems from a study of T cells in Graves' hyperthyroidism and ophthalmopathy. This clonotype showed up many times. Germline V lookup: CDR1 SNHLY, CDR2 FYNNEI. CDR3 length: 14 residues. Trimming stripped 6 bases from V and 2 bases from J, with 14 bases between. RNA transcripts gave rise to amplified TCR beta CDR3 regions. Initially, a first-round RT-PCR of the TCR CDR3 employed the HTBI primer set. TCRdb ran MiXCR on the multiplex PCR reads and lists one entry per CDR3 protein. The sample yields roughly 400,000 distinct CDR3 sequences, around 15% seen once. The sequence was collected from a man between 45 and 60 years old with Graves' ophthalmopathy. V is TRBV2 and J is TRBJ2-7, with D possibly TRBD1 on 6 matching bases. The sequenced sample was blood. CDR3 in DNA: TGTGCCAGCAGCAATACAGGGTTACCCTACGAGCAGTACTTC. Protein: CASSNTGLPYEQYF.